The rows below give T cell receptor beta chains drawn from one sample of a study of blood T cell repertoires in COVID-19. The repertoire was sequenced with immunoSEQ multiplex PCR; TCRdb's copy has only in-frame clones and lacks some. The data contain roughly 70,000 clones, 82% of them singletons. Sequencing was carried out using peripheral blood. All receptors derive from a woman in her sixties with acute or convalescent COVID-19. The CDR3 runs from the conserved cysteine through the conserved F or W. The D gene is left open where the match is weak. Size tells how often a clone was seen (once, few, many) or the class of an expanded clone, and some rows leave it out.

j_call d_call v_call cdr3_length clone_size cdr3_nt cdr3_aa
TRBJ2-1 TRBD2 TRBV7-9 16 few TGTGCCAGCAGCTACGGACTAGCGGGAGATGACAATGAGCAGTTCTTC CASSYGLAGDDNEQFF
TRBJ2-1 TRBD2 TRBV28 15 NA TGTGCCAGCACTACGGCTAGCGGGGGGGCCAATGAGCAGTTCTTC CASTTASGGANEQFF
TRBJ2-7 TRBD2 TRBV6-5 14 NA TGTGCCAGCAGTTACGGCCAGGGAGGGAACGAGCAGTACTTC CASSYGQGGNEQYF
TRBJ2-7 NA TRBV27 13 NA TGTGCCAGCAGTTTACTAGTAGGCTACGAGCAGTACTTC CASSLLVGYEQYF
TRBJ1-1 NA TRBV24-1 13 NA TGTGCCACCAGTGACGAACAGGGTCTGACCCCTTTCTTT CATSDEQGLTPFF
TRBJ2-3 TRBD2 TRBV3-1/TRBV3-2 16 NA TGTGCCAGCAGCCTCTCTAGCGGGGGACCAGGAGATACGCAGTATTTT CASSLSSGGPGDTQYF
TRBJ1-1 TRBD1 TRBV14 18 NA TGTGCCAGCAGCCACGCCGGGACAGGTTTATTTGCGAAGACTGAAGCTTTCTTT CASSHAGTGLFAKTEAFF
TRBJ2-1 NA TRBV30 12 few TGTGCCTGGGCACAGGGGAGGCATGAGCAGTTCTTC CAWAQGRHEQFF
TRBJ2-7 NA TRBV15 14 NA TGTGCCACCAGCAGCCGTGCGGACACCTACGAGCAGTACTTC CATSSRADTYEQYF
TRBJ1-3 NA TRBV19 15 NA TGTGCCAGTACCTTCTTCGGAGGGCCTGGAAACACCATATATTTT CASTFFGGPGNTIYF
TRBJ1-4 TRBD1 TRBV7-9 17 NA TGTGCCAGCAGCGAAACGGGACAGGGGCTGTTTAATGAAAAACTGTTTTTT CASSETGQGLFNEKLFF
TRBJ1-3 NA TRBV13 14 NA TGTGCCAGCAGCCTCCGGACAGTCTCAAACACCATATATTTT CASSLRTVSNTIYF
TRBJ1-2 TRBD1 TRBV19 16 NA TGTGCCAGTAGTGACCGATCCGGGACAGGGAACTATGGCTACACCTTC CASSDRSGTGNYGYTF
TRBJ1-5 NA TRBV24-1 15 NA TGTGCCACCAGTGACAGGGGATACGGCAATCAGCCCCAGCATTTT CATSDRGYGNQPQHF
TRBJ2-5 TRBD2 TRBV9 18 few TGTGCCAGCAGCGCCGGACTAGCGGGGGGGTTGTACCAAGAGACCCAGTACTTC CASSAGLAGGLYQETQYF
TRBJ1-5 NA TRBV5-6 16 NA TGTGCCAGCAGCTTGGTTCTGGGCTTTCGGAATCAGCCCCAGCATTTT CASSLVLGFRNQPQHF
TRBJ2-1 TRBD1 TRBV29-1 15 few TGCAGCGTTACCGCCGGGACAGGAGCCTACAATGAGCAGTTCTTC CSVTAGTGAYNEQFF
TRBJ1-1 NA TRBV21-1 11 once TGTGCCAGCAGCCGGGACAGTGAAGCTTTCTTT CASSRDSEAFF
TRBJ2-7 TRBD1 TRBV30 13 NA TGTGCCTGGGCAAGGGACAGCTTCTACGAGCAGTACTTC CAWARDSFYEQYF
TRBJ1-5 NA TRBV28 15 NA TGTGCCAGCACCTTGGCACAGTCAGTGAATCAGCCCCAGCATTTT CASTLAQSVNQPQHF
TRBJ2-7 NA TRBV6-5 16 NA TGTGCCAGCAGTTACGGGTCCCGAGGGCTTGGCTACGAGCAGTACTTC CASSYGSRGLGYEQYF
TRBJ2-2 TRBD2 TRBV7-7 17 NA TGTGCCAGCAGCTTAGCCCGGACTAGCGGAAACACCGGGGAGCTGTTTTTT CASSLARTSGNTGELFF
TRBJ2-1 NA TRBV12-3/TRBV12-4 13 NA TGTGCCAGCAGTCCCGACTACTACAATGAGCAGTTCTTC CASSPDYYNEQFF
TRBJ2-5 NA TRBV5-1 12 NA TGCGCCAGCAGCTTGCCTCAAGAGACCCAGTACTTC CASSLPQETQYF
TRBJ2-7 TRBD2 TRBV5-1 16 NA TGCGCCAGCAGCTTGGCAAAGGGACTATGGTCCTACGAGCAGTACTTC CASSLAKGLWSYEQYF
TRBJ1-6 NA TRBV19 15 once TGTGCCAGTGCCTCGGTCGCGCGCGCGGGTTCACCCCTCCACTTT CASASVARAGSPLHF
TRBJ2-7 TRBD2 TRBV4-2 14 NA TGTGCCAGCAGCCAAACTAGCGGACAATACGAGCAGTACTTC CASSQTSGQYEQYF
TRBJ1-1 NA TRBV19 15 NA TGTGCCAGTAGTAACCGTCGGGGAGGCAGCACTGAAGCTTTCTTT CASSNRRGGSTEAFF
TRBJ2-5 NA TRBV28 13 few TGTGCCAGCAGTTTTTCAGGGCAGCAGACCCAGTACTTC CASSFSGQQTQYF
TRBJ1-1 TRBD1 TRBV14 15 NA TGTGCCAGCAGCCAAGGGGACAGGGGCTACACTGAAGCTTTCTTT CASSQGDRGYTEAFF
TRBJ1-5 TRBD1 TRBV28 14 NA TGTGCCAGCAGTGTCACACAGGGGGAACAGCCCCAGCATTTT CASSVTQGEQPQHF
TRBJ1-4 NA TRBV12-1 16 NA TGTGCCAGTGTAAGACGGAGGGCCACCAGAGGGGAAAAACTGTTTTTT CASVRRRATRGEKLFF
TRBJ2-2 TRBD2 TRBV28 16 NA TGTGCCAGCAGTTTATGGCTAGCGGGAGGGCCCGGGGAGCTGTTTTTT CASSLWLAGGPGELFF
TRBJ1-2 TRBD1 TRBV20-1 16 NA TGCAGTGCTAGTTTTAAAAGCGGGACAGGGGGCTATGGCTACACCTTC CSASFKSGTGGYGYTF
TRBJ2-2 NA TRBV4-1 18 once TGCGCCAGCAGCCAAGGATTAGACCCAGGGGGGATTACCGGGGAGCTGTTTTTT CASSQGLDPGGITGELFF
TRBJ2-1 TRBD2 TRBV9 16 NA TGTGCCAGCAGCGCGGGGACTAGCGGGAGAAGAAGTGAGCAGTTCTTC CASSAGTSGRRSEQFF
TRBJ1-5 TRBD1 TRBV6-1 17 NA TGTGCCAGCAGTGTAGGGGGCATCGGATTAGGCAATCAGCCCCAGCATTTT CASSVGGIGLGNQPQHF
TRBJ1-5 TRBD1 TRBV7-7 19 NA TGTGCCAGCAGCACAGACAGGGCCTCGCGAATCTTTAGCAATCAGCCCCAGCATTTT CASSTDRASRIFSNQPQHF
TRBJ2-7 NA TRBV6-2/TRBV6-3 16 NA TGTGCCAGCAGTTCCCCCGGCGGGCGATCTACCTACGAGCAGTACTTC CASSSPGGRSTYEQYF
TRBJ1-1 NA TRBV27 14 many TGTGCCAGACGCATTTGGGGGGTAGGCACTGAAGCTTTCTTT CARRIWGVGTEAFF
TRBJ1-2 NA TRBV6-5 14 NA TGTGCCAGCAGCCAAGAGACACGCAACTATGGCTACACCTTC CASSQETRNYGYTF
TRBJ2-2 NA TRBV5-8 15 NA TGTGCCAGCAGCCTTTCAGGGATCAACACCGGGGAGCTGTTTTTT CASSLSGINTGELFF
TRBJ2-1 NA TRBV3-1/TRBV3-2 18 NA TGTGCCAGCAGCCAAGATCCTTGGACACTCCGCTCCTACAATGAGCAGTTCTTC CASSQDPWTLRSYNEQFF
TRBJ1-2 NA TRBV6-6 12 NA TGTGCCAGCAGTTACGGCAGGGATAGCTACACCTTC CASSYGRDSYTF
TRBJ2-7 TRBD2 TRBV11-2 16 NA TGTGCCAGCAGCTTAGGACTAGCGGGAGGGTATACCGAGCAGTACTTC CASSLGLAGGYTEQYF
TRBJ2-5 NA TRBV5-1 13 NA TGCGCCAGCAGCCCAGGGGCAAGAGAGGCCCAGTACTTC CASSPGAREAQYF
TRBJ1-3 NA TRBV7-9 16 NA TGTGCCAGCAGCTTACTGTTGGGTCGGGCTGGAAACACCATATATTTT CASSLLLGRAGNTIYF
TRBJ2-3 NA TRBV28 15 NA TGTGCCAACAAGGCCGGACAGAGGAGCACAGATACGCAGTATTTT CANKAGQRSTDTQYF
TRBJ1-2 TRBD1 TRBV5-1 14 NA TGCGCCAGCAGCCCAGGACAGGGGAACTATGGCTACACCTTC CASSPGQGNYGYTF